A single sample gave rise to the 12 T cell receptor beta chains below, sequenced in a study of cytomegalovirus exposure and HLA in healthy donors (TCRdb year 2017). Library prep was done by the immunoSEQ multiplex PCR assay. For the multiplex PCR, a mixture combining 60 forward primers for TCR Vbeta segments and 13 reverse primers for TCR Jbeta segments was used. TCRdb mirrors the immuneACCESS table, restricted to in-frame sequences. Some clones are absent from its copies; in checked studies, under half trace to an unresolved V gene, and the reason for the others is unknown. Recorded for this sample are 150,000 to 200,000 clones; about 75% of them occurred a single time. The ten most abundant clones make up approximately 2% of the sample. The sample comprised PBMCs. The receptor set was obtained from a female donor in good health and CMV-seronegative.

The chain combines TRBV19 with TRBJ1-1; possibly TRBD1 for D (5 bases). CDR1 is LNHDA, CDR2 SQIVND, per germline (reference sequence). The CDR3 extends over 14 amino acids. Trimming stripped 10 bases from V and 1 base from J, with 16 bases between. Here the CDR3 DNA reads TGTGCCACCCGGACACGTTATGGGAACACTGAAGCTTTCTTT. This codes for CATRTRYGNTEAFF.

The chain recombines TRBV12-5 with TRBJ1-4; no reliable D call. The V end was cut by 6 bases, the J end by 4 bases, with 12 bases between. The CDR3 consists of 14 residues. Looked up from germline, CDR1 is LGHNT and CDR2 is FRNRAP. The DNA of the CDR3 is TGTGCTAGTGGCCACGACGGGTATAATGAAAAACTGTTTTTT. It is translated as CASGHDGYNEKLFF.

This rearrangement joins TRBV6-6 to TRBJ1-4, with a possible D match to TRBD1 (6 bases). The V gene lost 8 bases and the J gene lost 10 bases, with 17 bases spanning the gap. Per germline, CDR1 MNHNY and CDR2 SVGAGI (reference sequence). CDR3 length equals 13 residues. This chain's CDR3 is CASGTSQGGKLFF. The CDR3 bases are TGTGCCAGCGGGACGTCTCAAGGGGGAAAACTGTTTTTT.

This chain connects TRBV15 to TRBJ1-6; the D gene is possibly TRBD1 (6 bases). Deletions cut 0 bases from V and 6 bases from J, with 18 bases between. The CDR3 runs to 18 residues. Germline V CDR1 and CDR2: LNHNV, YYDKDF (reference sequence). CDR3 bases: TGTGCCACCAGCAGAGATCTGGTTCAGGGGACCTCTAATTCACCCCTCCACTTT. Protein product: CATSRDLVQGTSNSPLHF.

In regard to this clone: Additional DNA sequences in this sample encode the identical CDR3. The chain employs TRBV25-1 and TRBJ2-3; D possibly corresponds to TRBD2 (6 bases). CDR1 and CDR2 (germline): MGHDK, SYGVNS. The CDR3 extends over 12 amino acids. V shed 6 bases and J shed 8 bases, with 12 bases lying between them. The CDR3 DNA reads TGTGCCAGCAGGCCCGCGGAGGGTACGCAGTATTTT. Translated: CASRPAEGTQYF.

The chain is built from TRBV19 and TRBJ1-2; 8 bases line up with TRBD1. J was trimmed by 5 bases and V by 5 bases; bases with no gene match: 7. CDR1 and CDR2 (germline): LNHDA, SQIVND (reference sequence). This CDR3 has 14 residues. CDR3 DNA sequence: TGTGCCAGTAGTCCGGACCGGGACAGGTATGGCTACACCTTC. The encoded protein is CASSPDRDRYGYTF.

The chain is built from TRBV28 and TRBJ2-3, with 8 bases lining up with TRBD1. Losses at the gene ends were 3 bases for V and 2 bases for J; bases not matched to a gene: 4. The CDR3 contains 15 residues. Germline assignment: CDR1 MDHEN and CDR2 SYDVKM. This CDR3 reads CASSFGQGNTDTQYF. The CDR3 bases are TGTGCCAGCAGTTTTGGACAGGGCAACACAGATACGCAGTATTTT. Using reference TRBV28 and TRBJ2-3 for the parts outside the CDR3, the full variable domain is DVKVTQSSRYLVKRTGEKVFLECVQDMDHENMFWYRQDPGLGLRLIYFSYDVKMKEKGDIPEGYSVSREKKERFSLILESASTNQTSMYLCASSFGQGNTDTQYFGPGTRLTVL.

V gene TRBV30 combines with J gene TRBJ2-2, with unresolved D. CDR3 size: 15 residues. The germline V gene encodes CDR1 GTSNPN and CDR2 SVGIG (reference sequence). V gave up 4 bases and J gave up 0 bases, with 12 bases separating them. CDR3 amino acids: CAWISGSPNTGELFF. CDR3 DNA sequence: TGTGCCTGGATTAGTGGTTCTCCGAACACCGGGGAGCTGTTTTTT.

The gene calls are TRBV9 and TRBJ1-2; D not resolved. Deletions cut 4 bases from V and 0 bases from J, with 13 bases between. The CDR3 runs to 15 residues. Germline CDR1 reads SGDLS; CDR2 reads YYNGEE. This CDR3 is CASSPSGTSNYGYTF. The CDR3 nucleotides are TGTGCCAGCAGCCCTAGTGGCACTTCTAACTATGGCTACACCTTC.

This clone was seen once. V and J are TRBV5-1 and TRBJ2-2, with 10 bases identical to TRBD1. The germline V gene has CDR1 SGHRS and CDR2 YFSETQ. CDR3 size: 17 residues. V gave up 4 bases and J gave up 1 base; unmatched junction bases: 7. The CDR3 region has the DNA TGCGCCAGCAGCCAGACGACAGGGGGCGGGAACACCGGGGAGCTGTTTTTT. It codes for CASSQTTGGGNTGELFF.

This clone was counted a few times. V and J are TRBV5-4 and TRBJ2-7, with a possible D match to TRBD1 (5 bases). V lost 1 base to trimming and J lost 5 bases, with 10 bases between them. The CDR3 has 13 residues. Per germline, CDR1 SGHNT and CDR2 YYREEE (reference sequence). The CDR3 sequence is CASSLLREDEQYF. The CDR3 coding sequence is TGTGCCAGCAGCTTGCTCAGGGAAGACGAGCAGTACTTC. The full variable domain, in which reference TRBV5-4 and TRBJ2-7 provide the parts outside the CDR3, is ETGVTQSPTHLIKTRGQQVTLRCSSQSGHNTVSWYQQALGQGPQFIFQYYREEENGRGNFPPRFSGLQFPNYSSELNVNALELDDSALYLCASSLLREDEQYFGPGTRLTVT.

The V gene is TRBV6-5, the J gene TRBJ2-7; tentative D call: TRBD1 (5 bases). This CDR3 contains 13 residues. V lost 2 bases and J 3 bases, leaving 8 bases between the germline ends. Germline CDR1 MNHEY, CDR2 SVGAGI. CDR3 in amino acids: CASSYDQGYEQYF. CDR3 nucleotide sequence: TGTGCCAGCAGTTACGACCAGGGCTACGAGCAGTACTTC.